The rows below give T cell receptor beta chains drawn from one sample of a study of identifying expanded T cells in peripheral blood. Measured with immunoSEQ multiplex PCR; TCRdb has only the in-frame clones, and not every one. Found here are about 100,000 clones, around 89% of them singletons; the top ten hold 15% to 20%. The material sequenced was blood. Receptor source: a person aged 18-70 years in good health. Both conserved end residues are part of each CDR3. Each record gives: V gene, D gene, J gene, clone size, CDR3 protein, CDR3 DNA. A D gene is named only where the DNA matches it firmly. Expanded clones get a size class; other rows say once, few or many, or leave the size out.

>TRBV5-1|NA|TRBJ2-7|NA
CASSPWTENEQYF
TGCGCCAGCAGCCCTTGGACAGAGAACGAGCAGTACTTC
>TRBV29-1|TRBD1|TRBJ2-1|NA
CSVRSGTGHKKGSYNEQFF
TGCAGCGTTAGGTCCGGGACAGGGCATAAAAAAGGGTCCTACAATGAGCAGTTCTTC
>TRBV15|TRBD2|TRBJ2-2|NA
CATSRDPRLAGTGELFF
TGTGCCACCAGCAGAGATCCACGACTAGCGGGTACCGGGGAGCTGTTTTTT
>TRBV11-2|TRBD2|TRBJ2-2|NA
CASSLDWLAGGLANTGELFF
TGTGCCAGCAGCTTAGATTGGTTAGCGGGGGGATTGGCGAACACCGGGGAGCTGTTTTTT
>TRBV2|TRBD1|TRBJ1-4|NA
CASRPTGGSIEKLFF
TGTGCCAGCAGACCTACAGGGGGCTCTATTGAAAAACTGTTTTTT
>TRBV13|TRBD1|TRBJ2-2|once
CASSSFASGGLFF
TGTGCCAGCAGCTCCTTTGCGTCAGGGGGGCTGTTTTTT
>TRBV6-1|NA|TRBJ1-1|NA
CASSEAGPGRAFF
TGTGCCAGCAGTGAAGCGGGCCCAGGCAGAGCTTTCTTT
>TRBV10-3|TRBD1|TRBJ1-1|NA
CAIMAGTGMNTEAFF
TGTGCCATCATGGCCGGGACAGGGATGAACACTGAAGCTTTCTTT
>TRBV18|NA|TRBJ1-2|NA
CASSLPGAPGYTF
TGTGCCAGCTCACTGCCGGGGGCCCCGGGCTACACCTTC
>TRBV4-2|NA|TRBJ2-7|NA
CASSQSGSAYEQYF
TGTGCCAGCAGCCAGAGCGGTTCGGCCTACGAGCAGTACTTC
>TRBV7-2|NA|TRBJ2-5|few
CASSPDGINQETQYF
TGTGCCAGCAGCCCAGACGGGATCAACCAAGAGACCCAGTACTTC
>TRBV4-2|TRBD1|TRBJ2-7|NA
CASSPNGTGEEYF
TGTGCCAGCAGCCCTAACGGGACAGGGGAGGAGTACTTC
>TRBV27|NA|TRBJ1-4|NA
CASSLYRAGEKLFF
TGTGCCAGCAGTTTATACAGGGCCGGAGAAAAACTGTTTTTT
>TRBV6-6|NA|TRBJ2-7|NA
CASSYSMGAYEQYF
TGTGCCAGCAGTTACTCGATGGGCGCCTACGAGCAGTACTTC
>TRBV5-4|NA|TRBJ2-1|NA
CASSSGHYNEQFF
TGTGCCAGCAGCTCAGGACACTACAATGAGCAGTTCTTC
>TRBV6-6|TRBD1|TRBJ2-3|NA
CASSFVETGRTDTQYF
TGTGCCAGCAGTTTCGTAGAGACAGGGCGAACAGATACGCAGTATTTT
>TRBV7-9|NA|TRBJ1-3|NA
CASSPTGVSGNTIYF
TGTGCCAGCAGCCCGACGGGGGTCTCCGGAAACACCATATATTTT
>TRBV7-6|TRBD2|TRBJ2-3|NA
CASSLAVSGDVAQYF
TGTGCCAGCAGCTTAGCGGTTAGCGGGGACGTGGCGCAGTATTTT
>TRBV6-1|NA|TRBJ2-7|NA
CASSYRQEQYF
TGTGCCAGCAGTTACAGGCAAGAGCAGTACTTC
>TRBV18|TRBD2|TRBJ2-5|NA
CASSLRGVQETQYF
TGTGCCAGCTCACTGCGGGGGGTCCAAGAGACCCAGTACTTC
>TRBV29-1|TRBD2|TRBJ2-1|NA
CSGRSGGRNNEQFF
TGCAGCGGCCGTAGCGGGGGGCGGAACAATGAGCAGTTCTTC
>TRBV7-9|NA|TRBJ1-5|NA
CASTALGSQPQHF
TGTGCCAGCACGGCATTAGGGAGTCAGCCCCAGCATTTT
>TRBV4-3|TRBD1|TRBJ2-1|NA
CASSKAGTGAYNEQFF
TGCGCCAGCAGCAAAGCCGGGACAGGGGCGTACAATGAGCAGTTCTTC